Listed below are T cell receptor beta chains from one sample, sequenced in a study of blood T cell repertoires in COVID-19. Using immunoSEQ multiplex PCR, the repertoire was profiled, and TCRdb retains in-frame clones only, with some absent. The sample comprises roughly 170,000 clones, 81% of which are singletons, and roughly 5% rests with the top ten. Input material: PBMCs or T cells enriched from blood (not recorded which). The receptor source for this set is a woman aged 40 to 49 with acute COVID-19. Both conserved end residues are part of each CDR3. Rows may omit the clone size; those that give it use once, few, many or a size class.

CDR3 protein,clone size,V gene,J gene
CSVEAEWETQYF,.,TRBV29-1,TRBJ2-5
CASSESYRGEETQYF,.,TRBV2,TRBJ2-5
CATSEGLAGHNEQFF,many,TRBV24-1,TRBJ2-1
CASSPDLQGGYGYTF,many,TRBV3-1/TRBV3-2,TRBJ1-2
CASSLGKAAKLFF,.,TRBV7-9,TRBJ1-4
CASSDQVNTGELFF,.,TRBV5-8,TRBJ2-2
CASSESQQPQHF,few,TRBV2,TRBJ1-5
CSVAEISYGYTF,.,TRBV29-1,TRBJ1-2
CASIPGRGLQETQYF,.,TRBV2,TRBJ2-5
CASSATSGTIDTQYF,.,TRBV7-9,TRBJ2-3
CASRRGQGLYGYTF,few,TRBV6-5,TRBJ1-2
CSARTEVNTEAFF,few,TRBV29-1,TRBJ1-1
CASSWGESTDTQYF,.,TRBV27,TRBJ2-3
CASTVGQHYGYTF,.,TRBV19,TRBJ1-2
CATSRDHGGDNEQFF,.,TRBV15,TRBJ2-1
CASTVTGDGYTF,once,TRBV12-3/TRBV12-4,TRBJ1-2
CASSYPTSDRGREQYF,.,TRBV11-2,TRBJ2-7
CASKRLADNEQFF,once,TRBV2,TRBJ2-1
CASSPGQARGGLSGYTF,.,TRBV6-6,TRBJ1-2
CASSLISGNTEAFF,.,TRBV5-5,TRBJ1-1
CAWSRQGPNYGYTF,.,TRBV30,TRBJ1-2
CASSSGQFHSGNTIYF,.,TRBV7-2,TRBJ1-3
CASALANQGGSTEAFF,.,TRBV5-1,TRBJ1-1
CASSLMGQGRSPLHF,.,TRBV5-4,TRBJ1-6
CASSLLGRAGANVLTF,.,TRBV7-9,TRBJ2-6
CASSPGQTNQPQHF,.,TRBV18,TRBJ1-5
CAWSASGAGELFF,.,TRBV30,TRBJ2-2
CASSTARGGYTF,.,TRBV27,TRBJ1-2
CAITTSLDSGINNEQFF,few,TRBV10-3,TRBJ2-1
CSAEQGLGYGYTF,.,TRBV29-1,TRBJ1-2
CATSRLPTGANQPQHF,.,TRBV15,TRBJ1-5
CASSWSIFNEQFF,.,TRBV12-3/TRBV12-4,TRBJ2-1